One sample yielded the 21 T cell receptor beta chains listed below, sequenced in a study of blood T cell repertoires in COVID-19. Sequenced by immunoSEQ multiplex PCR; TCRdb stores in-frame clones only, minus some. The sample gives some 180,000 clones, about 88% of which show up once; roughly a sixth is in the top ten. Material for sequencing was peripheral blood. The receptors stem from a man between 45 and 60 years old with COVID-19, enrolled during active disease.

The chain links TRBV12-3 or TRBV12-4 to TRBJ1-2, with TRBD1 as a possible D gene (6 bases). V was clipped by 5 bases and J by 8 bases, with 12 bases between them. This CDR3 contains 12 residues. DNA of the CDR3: TGTGCCAGCAGTCTACAGGGCCGCGGCTACACCTTC. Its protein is CASSLQGRGYTF.

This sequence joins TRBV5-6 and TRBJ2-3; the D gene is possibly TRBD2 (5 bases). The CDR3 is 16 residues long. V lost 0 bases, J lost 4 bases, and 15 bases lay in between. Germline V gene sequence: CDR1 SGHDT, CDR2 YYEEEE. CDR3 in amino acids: CASSLAPGLGADTQYF. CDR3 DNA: TGTGCCAGCAGCTTGGCCCCAGGACTTGGGGCAGATACGCAGTATTTT.

The CDR3 DNA reads as TGTGCCAGCAGTCCGACAGGGGGCAATTCACCCCTCCACTTT. It is translated as CASSPTGGNSPLHF. The rearrangement links TRBV2 to TRBJ1-6, with TRBD1 identical over 10 bases. CDR3 length: 14 residues. Looked up from germline, CDR1 is SNHLY and CDR2 is FYNNEI. V shed 5 bases and J 7 bases; nucleotides not matched to a gene: 2.

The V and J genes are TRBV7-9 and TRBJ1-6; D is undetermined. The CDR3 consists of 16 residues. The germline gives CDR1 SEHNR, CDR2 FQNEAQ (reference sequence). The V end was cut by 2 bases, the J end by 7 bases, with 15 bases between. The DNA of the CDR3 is TGTGCCAGCAGCTTAATTCGCGGGCGCAAAAATTCACCCCTCCACTTT. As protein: CASSLIRGRKNSPLHF.

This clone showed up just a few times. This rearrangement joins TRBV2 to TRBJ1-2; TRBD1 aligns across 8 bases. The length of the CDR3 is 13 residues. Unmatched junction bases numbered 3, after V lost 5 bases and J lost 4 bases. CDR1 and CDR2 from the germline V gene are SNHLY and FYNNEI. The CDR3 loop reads CASSKDRVYGYTF. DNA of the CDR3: TGTGCCAGCAGTAAGGACAGGGTCTATGGCTACACCTTC.

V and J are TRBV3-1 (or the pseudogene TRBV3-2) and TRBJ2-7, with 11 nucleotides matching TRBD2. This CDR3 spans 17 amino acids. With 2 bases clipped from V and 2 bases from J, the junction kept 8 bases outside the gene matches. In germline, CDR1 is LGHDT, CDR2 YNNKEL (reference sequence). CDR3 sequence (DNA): TGTGCCAGCAGCCAAATCTCTAGCGGGAGGCCCGCCTACGAGCAGTACTTC. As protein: CASSQISSGRPAYEQYF.

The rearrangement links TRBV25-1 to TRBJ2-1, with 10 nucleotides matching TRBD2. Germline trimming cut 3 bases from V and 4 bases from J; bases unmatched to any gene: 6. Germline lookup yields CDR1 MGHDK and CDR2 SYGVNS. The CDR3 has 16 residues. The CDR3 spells CASSEVAGGRYNEQFF. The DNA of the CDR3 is TGTGCCAGCAGTGAGGTAGCGGGGGGCCGTTACAATGAGCAGTTCTTC. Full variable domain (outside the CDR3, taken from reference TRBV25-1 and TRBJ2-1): EADIYQTPRYLVIGTGKKITLECSQTMGHDKMYWYQQDPGMELHLIHYSYGVNSTEKGDLSSESTVSRIRTEHFPLTLESARPSHTSQYLCASSEVAGGRYNEQFFGPGTRLTVL.

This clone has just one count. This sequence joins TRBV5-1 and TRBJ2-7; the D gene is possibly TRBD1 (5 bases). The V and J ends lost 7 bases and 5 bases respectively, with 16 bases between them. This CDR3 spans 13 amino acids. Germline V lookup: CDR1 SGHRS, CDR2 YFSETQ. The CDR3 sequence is CASGHPQAHEQYF. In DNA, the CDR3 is TGCGCCAGCGGCCATCCACAGGCCCACGAGCAGTACTTC.

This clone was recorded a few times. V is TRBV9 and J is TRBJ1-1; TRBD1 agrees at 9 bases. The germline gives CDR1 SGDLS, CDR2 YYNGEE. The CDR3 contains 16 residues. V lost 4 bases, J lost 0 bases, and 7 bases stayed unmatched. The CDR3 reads CASSTGTGKMNTEAFF. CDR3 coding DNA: TGTGCCAGCAGCACCGGGACAGGGAAGATGAACACTGAAGCTTTCTTT. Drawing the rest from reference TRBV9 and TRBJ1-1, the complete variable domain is DSGVTQTPKHLITATGQRVTLRCSPRSGDLSVYWYQQSLDQGLQFLIQYYNGEERAKGNILERFSAQQFPDLHSELNLSSLELGDSALYFCASSTGTGKMNTEAFFGQGTRLTVV.

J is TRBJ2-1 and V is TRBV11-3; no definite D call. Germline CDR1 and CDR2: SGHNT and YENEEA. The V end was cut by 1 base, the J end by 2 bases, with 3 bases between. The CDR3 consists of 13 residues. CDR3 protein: CASSLGPYNEQFF. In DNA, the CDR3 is TGTGCCAGCAGCTTAGGGCCCTACAATGAGCAGTTCTTC.

CDR3 sequence (DNA): TGTGCCATCAGTGAGCAGGACAGGGTAGGCGATGAGCAGTTCTTC. This translates into CAISEQDRVGDEQFF. J is TRBJ2-1 and V is TRBV10-3; 8 bases fit TRBD1. This CDR3 comprises 15 residues. The V and J ends lost 2 bases and 8 bases, in that order; junction bases with no gene match: 8. Germline CDR1 is ENHRY and CDR2 is SYGVKD.

DNA for the CDR3: TGTGCCAGCAGTTTTACAGGCGTAGAGCAGTACTTC. Amino acid sequence: CASSFTGVEQYF. The chain links TRBV12-3 or TRBV12-4 to TRBJ2-7, with D possibly matching TRBD1 (5 bases). This CDR3 has 12 residues. The V end was cut by 3 bases, the J end by 7 bases, with 10 bases between.

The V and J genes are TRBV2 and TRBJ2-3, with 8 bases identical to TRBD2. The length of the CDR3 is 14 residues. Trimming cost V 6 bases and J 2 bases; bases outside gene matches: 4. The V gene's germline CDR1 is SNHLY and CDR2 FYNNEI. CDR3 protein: CASRGLADTDTQYF. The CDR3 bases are TGTGCCAGCAGAGGACTAGCAGACACAGATACGCAGTATTTT.

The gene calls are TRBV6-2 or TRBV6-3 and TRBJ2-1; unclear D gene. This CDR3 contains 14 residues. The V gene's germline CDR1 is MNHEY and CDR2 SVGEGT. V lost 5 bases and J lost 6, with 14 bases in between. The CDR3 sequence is CASSTLPQINEQFF. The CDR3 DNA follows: TGTGCCAGCAGTACCTTACCACAGATCAATGAGCAGTTCTTC.

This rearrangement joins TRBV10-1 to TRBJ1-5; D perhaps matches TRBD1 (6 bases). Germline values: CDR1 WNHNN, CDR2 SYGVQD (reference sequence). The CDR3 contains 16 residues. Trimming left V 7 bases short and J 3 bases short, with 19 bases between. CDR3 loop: CASNRDGRYPNQPQHF. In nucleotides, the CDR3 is TGCGCCAGCAACAGGGACGGCAGATATCCCAATCAGCCCCAGCATTTT.

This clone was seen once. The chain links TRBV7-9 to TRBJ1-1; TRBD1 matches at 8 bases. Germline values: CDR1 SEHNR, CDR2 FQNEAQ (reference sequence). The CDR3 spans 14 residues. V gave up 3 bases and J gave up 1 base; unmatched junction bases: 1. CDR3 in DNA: TGTGCCAGCAGCTTGGGACAGGAGAACACTGAAGCTTTCTTT. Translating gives CASSLGQENTEAFF.

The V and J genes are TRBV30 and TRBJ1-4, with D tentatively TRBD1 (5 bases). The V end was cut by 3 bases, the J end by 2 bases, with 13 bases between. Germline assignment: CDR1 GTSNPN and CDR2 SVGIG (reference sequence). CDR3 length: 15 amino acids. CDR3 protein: CAWSEAGGTNEKLFF. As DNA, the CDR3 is TGTGCCTGGAGCGAGGCGGGGGGGACTAATGAAAAACTGTTTTTT.

The CDR3 loop is CASSQDTGTGGNTIYF. The CDR3 DNA follows: TGTGCCAGCAGCCAAGATACCGGGACAGGCGGAAACACCATATATTTT. This chain joins TRBV3-1 (or the pseudogene TRBV3-2) and TRBJ1-3; 8 bases are shared with TRBD1. This CDR3 is built from 16 residues. Germline V gene sequence: CDR1 LGHDT, CDR2 YNNKEL (reference sequence). Trimming at V came to 0 bases and at J to 4 bases, leaving 5 bases not matched to a gene.

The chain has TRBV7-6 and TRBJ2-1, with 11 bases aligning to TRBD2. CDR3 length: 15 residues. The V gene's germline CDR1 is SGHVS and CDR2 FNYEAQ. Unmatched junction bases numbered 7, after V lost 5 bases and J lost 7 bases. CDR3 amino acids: CASSPTSGGFNEQFF. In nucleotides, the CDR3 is TGTGCCAGCAGCCCCACTAGCGGGGGATTTAATGAGCAGTTCTTC.

DNA for the CDR3: TGTGCCAGCAGCTTACGGGCAGGAGGGCAACAAGAGACCCAGTACTTC. It specifies CASSLRAGGQQETQYF. This chain joins TRBV7-8 and TRBJ2-5; D may be TRBD2 (6 bases). The V end lost 2 bases, the J end lost 2 bases, and 15 bases lay between the germline ends. This CDR3 region has 16 residues. Looked up from germline, CDR1 is SGHVS and CDR2 is FQNEAQ.

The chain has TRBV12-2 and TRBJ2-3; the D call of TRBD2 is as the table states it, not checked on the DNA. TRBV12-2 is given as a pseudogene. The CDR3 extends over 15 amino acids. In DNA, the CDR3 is TGTGCAAGTCGCCTGACGGGGGGGCCCACAGATACGCAGTATTTT. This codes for CASRLTGGPTDTQYF.